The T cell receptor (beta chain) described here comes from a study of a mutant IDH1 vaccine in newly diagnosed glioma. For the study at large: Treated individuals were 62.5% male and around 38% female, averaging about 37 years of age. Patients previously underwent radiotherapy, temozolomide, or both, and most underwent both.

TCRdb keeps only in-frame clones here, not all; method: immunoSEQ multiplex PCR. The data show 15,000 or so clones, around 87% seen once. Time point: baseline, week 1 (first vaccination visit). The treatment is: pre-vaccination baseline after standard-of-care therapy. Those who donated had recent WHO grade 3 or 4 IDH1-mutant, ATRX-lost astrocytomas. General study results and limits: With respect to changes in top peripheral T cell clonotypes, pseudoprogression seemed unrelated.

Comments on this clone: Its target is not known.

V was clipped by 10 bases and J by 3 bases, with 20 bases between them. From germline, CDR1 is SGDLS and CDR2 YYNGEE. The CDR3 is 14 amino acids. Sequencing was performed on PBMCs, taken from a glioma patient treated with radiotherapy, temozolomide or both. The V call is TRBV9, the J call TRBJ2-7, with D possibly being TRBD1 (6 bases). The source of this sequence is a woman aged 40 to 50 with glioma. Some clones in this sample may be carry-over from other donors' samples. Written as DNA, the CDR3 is TGTGCCCGATTCCCCAGGACAGCTTTCTACGAGCAGTACTTC. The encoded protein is CARFPRTAFYEQYF.